Below, 5 T cell receptor beta chains from the same sample are listed, as sequenced in a study of OX40 agonist ivuxolimab in advanced cancers. Libraries were prepared by immunoSEQ multiplex PCR; TCRdb keeps only in-frame clonotypes and omits some of them. The top ten hold 0.15% to 0.2% of the sample, which has around 84,000 clones, 89% seen once. The input for sequencing was CD4+ or CD8+ T cells sorted from blood, taken in a trial of the OX40 agonist ivuxolimab. These receptors came from an adult with an advanced solid tumor such as melanoma, head and neck, liver or kidney cancer.

CDR3 sequence reads: CASSEYGTAHSPLHF. For the CDR3, the DNA is TGTGCCAGCAGTGAATACGGGACGGCCCATTCACCCCTCCACTTT. J is TRBJ1-6 and V is TRBV6-4; D is possibly TRBD1 (5 bases). Germline lookup yields CDR1 MRHNA and CDR2 SNTAGT. The CDR3 is made up of 15 amino acids. V was pared by 3 bases and J by 8 bases, with 14 bases between.

As regards this clone: Other DNA variants within this sample encode the same CDR3. V is TRBV6-4 and J is TRBJ2-2; D not resolved. This CDR3 spans 11 amino acids. Germline loops: CDR1 MRHNA, CDR2 SNTAGT. Trimming pared 8 bases from V and 3 bases from J, leaving 4 bases between. CDR3 amino acids: CASCDTGELFF. CDR3 in DNA: TGTGCCAGCTGCGACACCGGGGAGCTGTTTTTT.

The genes are TRBV9 and TRBJ2-2; D unclear. The germline CDR1 and CDR2 sequences are SGDLS and YYNGEE. With 0 bases removed from V and 0 bases from J, the gap between germline ends came to 3 bases. CDR3 length equals 14 residues. CDR3 amino acids: CASSVVANTGELFF. In DNA form, the CDR3 reads TGTGCCAGCAGCGTAGTGGCGAACACCGGGGAGCTGTTTTTT.

The chain employs TRBV5-1 and TRBJ2-3; possibly TRBD1 for D (5 bases). This CDR3 has 14 residues. V lost 3 bases and J lost 5, with 13 bases in between. Germline CDR1 is SGHRS and CDR2 is YFSETQ. This CDR3 reads CASSYEGRGDTQYF. As DNA, the CDR3 is TGCGCCAGCAGCTACGAAGGAAGGGGAGATACGCAGTATTTT.

The gene calls are TRBV5-1 and TRBJ2-5; unclear D gene. Trimming removed 0 bases at V and 6 bases at J, with 12 bases between. The CDR3 length is 14 residues. Germline values: CDR1 SGHRS, CDR2 YFSETQ. CDR3 DNA sequence: TGCGCCAGCAGCTTGGCCCCCGGGTCCAAGACCCAGTACTTC. This encodes CASSLAPGSKTQYF.